What follows are 30 T cell receptor beta chains derived from one specimen sequenced in a study of monozygotic twins with inflammatory bowel disease. TCRdb derives one entry per CDR3 protein from the 5' RACE reads, leaving out DNA. This sample lists around 100,000 distinct CDR3 sequences; its ten largest clones have approximately 2%. The specimen was blood. The receptors come from a human donor with ulcerative colitis or Crohn's disease, or a healthy co-twin of an affected twin (not recorded which).

This rearrangement joins TRBV29-1 to TRBJ1-3. Germline loops: CDR1 SQVTM, CDR2 ANQGSEA. The CDR3 totals 13 residues. This chain's CDR3 is CSVDLGSGNTIYF.

This rearrangement joins TRBV7-9 to TRBJ1-5. Germline CDR1 reads SEHNR; CDR2 reads FQNEAQ (reference sequence). The CDR3 is 12 residues long. CDR3 loop: CASSAYTQPQHF.

The chain combines TRBV5-1 with TRBJ2-1; TCRdb reports TRBD1, a call that lacks DNA to check it against. The CDR3 is 19 residues long. Germline V gene sequence: CDR1 SGHRS, CDR2 YFSETQ. The CDR3 loop is CASSHSTRTWDREVSEQFF.

This chain joins TRBV5-4 and TRBJ2-1; TCRdb outputs TRBD2, but without DNA this stays unchecked. CDR3 length: 15 residues. CDR1 is SGHNT, CDR2 YYREEE, per germline (reference sequence). This chain's CDR3 is CASSGELAEYNEQFF.

The V gene is TRBV11-2, the J gene TRBJ2-7; TCRdb reports TRBD1, a call that lacks DNA to check it against. The CDR3 is 18 residues long. Germline V CDR1 and CDR2: SGHAT, FQNNGV. The chain's CDR3 is CASSPTGTMLRLAYEQYF.

The J gene is TRBJ2-7, the V gene TRBV4-3; the D gene TCRdb calls, TRBD2, cannot be checked with no DNA. CDR1 LGHNA and CDR2 YSLEER come from the germline V gene. The CDR3 loop spans 16 amino acids. The CDR3 loop is CASSQWLAGGPYEQYF.

The chain joins TRBV2 to TRBJ2-7; there is no DNA to check the TCRdb D call of TRBD2. Germline values: CDR1 SNHLY, CDR2 FYNNEI. The CDR3 runs to 18 residues. The CDR3: CASSEMSVVADSSYEQYF.

CDR3 region: CASSYLAGSSGYNEQFF. The V gene is TRBV6-5, the J gene TRBJ2-1; with no DNA, the TCRdb D assignment of TRBD2 cannot be verified. Germline V gene data show CDR1 as MNHEY and CDR2 as SVGAGI. This CDR3 is 17 amino acids long.

V usage is TRBV18 and J usage is TRBJ2-1; the TCRdb call, TRBD2, lacks DNA for checking. Germline V gene data show CDR1 as KGHSH and CDR2 as LQKENI. The CDR3 is 17 residues long. CDR3 region: CASSLTSGGGSYNEQFF.

The chain uses TRBV30 and TRBJ1-6. Germline assignment: CDR1 GTSNPN and CDR2 SVGIG (reference sequence). CDR3 length equals 13 residues. The CDR3 reads CAWRGGVRSPLHF.

The chain is built from TRBV6-1 and TRBJ2-3; TCRdb selects TRBD2, and the lack of DNA leaves this call unchecked. Germline V CDR1 and CDR2: MNHNS, SASEGT. The CDR3 covers 14 residues. This CDR3 is CASSTLRTEDTQYF.

V and J are TRBV19 and TRBJ1-1; TCRdb's D call, TRBD1, is unchecked because there is no DNA. This CDR3 is 13 amino acids long. Germline V gene sequence: CDR1 LNHDA, CDR2 SQIVND (reference sequence). The CDR3 loop is CASSSGSWAEAFF. The full variable domain, completed using reference TRBV19 and TRBJ1-1, is DGGITQSPKYLFRKEGQNVTLSCEQNLNHDAMYWYRQDPGQGLRLIYYSQIVNDFQKGDIAEGYSVSREKKESFPLTVTSAQKNPTAFYLCASSSGSWAEAFFGQGTRLTVV.

The chain joins TRBV5-4 to TRBJ2-5. This CDR3 has 13 residues. Germline V gives CDR1 SGHNT, CDR2 YYREEE (reference sequence). This chain's CDR3 is CASSSQVEETQYF.

The CDR3 loop is CASSLDSSSYEQYF. The rearrangement joins TRBV7-2 to TRBJ2-7. Germline V gene data show CDR1 as SGHTA and CDR2 as FQGNSA. The CDR3 is 14 amino acids.

This sequence joins TRBV5-1 and TRBJ2-1; TCRdb names TRBD2, which stays unverified in the absence of DNA. This CDR3 is 16 amino acids long. Germline V lookup: CDR1 SGHRS, CDR2 YFSETQ. CDR3 in amino acids: CASSLGATSGYNEQFF. Full variable domain (remainder filled in from reference TRBV5-1 and TRBJ2-1): KAGVTQTPRYLIKTRGQQVTLSCSPISGHRSVSWYQQTPGQGLQFLFEYFSETQRNKGNFPGRFSGRQFSNSRSEMNVSTLELGDSALYLCASSLGATSGYNEQFFGPGTRLTVL.

The rearrangement uses TRBV7-3 and TRBJ1-6; no DNA is available, so the TRBD1 call from TCRdb remains unchecked. CDR3 length equals 17 residues. Germline CDR1 and CDR2: SGHTA and FQGTGA. The CDR3 here is CASSLRKNRGLDSPLHF.

The chain combines TRBV7-3 with TRBJ2-2; the D gene TCRdb calls, TRBD2, cannot be checked with no DNA. Per germline, CDR1 SGHTA and CDR2 FQGTGA. The CDR3 spans 21 residues. The CDR3 spells CASSLKAARLLAGGHTGELFF. The whole variable domain, filled in from reference TRBV7-3 and TRBJ2-2, reads GAGVSQTPSNKVTEKGKYVELRCDPISGHTALYWYRQSLGQGPEFLIYFQGTGAADDSGLPNDRFFAVRPEGSVSTLKIQRTERGDSAVYLCASSLKAARLLAGGHTGELFFGEGSRLTVL.

The chain couples TRBV5-1 to TRBJ2-7; checking the TCRdb D call of TRBD1 is not possible without DNA. Looked up from germline, CDR1 is SGHRS and CDR2 is YFSETQ. The CDR3 spans 13 residues. The CDR3 here is CASSLQGAYEQYF.

V is TRBV20-1 and J is TRBJ2-5; TCRdb names TRBD2, which stays unverified in the absence of DNA. The CDR3 consists of 14 residues. CDR1 and CDR2 from the germline V gene are DFQATT and SNEGSKA (reference sequence). CDR3 protein: CSARQGTSWETQYF.

The rearrangement uses TRBV5-1 and TRBJ2-3; with no DNA, the TCRdb D assignment of TRBD1 cannot be verified. CDR1 is SGHRS, CDR2 YFSETQ, per germline. This CDR3 region has 18 residues. This CDR3 reads CASPLPGPSGSVSDTQYF.

CDR3 residues: CASTPGVRSSYEQYF. V is TRBV5-6 and J is TRBJ2-7; TCRdb's D call, TRBD1, is unchecked because there is no DNA. Per the germline V gene, CDR1 is SGHDT and CDR2 is YYEEEE. The CDR3 spans 15 residues.

This clonotype is medium-sized by frequency. V gene TRBV5-1 combines with J gene TRBJ2-7; TCRdb designates TRBD1, a call that cannot be tested without DNA. This CDR3 spans 14 amino acids. The germline V gene encodes CDR1 SGHRS and CDR2 YFSETQ. CDR3 loop: CASNHRGRSVEQYF. The full variable domain, in which reference TRBV5-1 and TRBJ2-7 provide the parts outside the CDR3, is KAGVTQTPRYLIKTRGQQVTLSCSPISGHRSVSWYQQTPGQGLQFLFEYFSETQRNKGNFPGRFSGRQFSNSRSEMNVSTLELGDSALYLCASNHRGRSVEQYFGPGTRLTVT.

The CDR3 reads CASSQEIFYEQYF. This chain joins TRBV4-1 and TRBJ2-7. Germline-derived CDR1 and CDR2 are MGHRA and YSYEKL. The CDR3 sequence is 13 residues long.

This rearrangement joins TRBV20-1 to TRBJ2-2; TCRdb proposes TRBD2, but this gene call is untestable without DNA. The CDR3 runs to 17 residues. Germline V lookup: CDR1 DFQATT, CDR2 SNEGSKA (reference sequence). The CDR3 spells CSARGASGRGDGGELFF.

The chain joins TRBV7-8 to TRBJ2-7; the D gene TCRdb calls, TRBD1, cannot be checked with no DNA. The CDR3 has 14 amino acids. The germline CDR1 and CDR2 sequences are SGHVS and FQNEAQ. CDR3 in amino acids: CASSTGEAGSEQYF.

The genes are TRBV20-1 and TRBJ2-7; lacking DNA, the TRBD1 call made by TCRdb goes unchecked. The CDR3 is 11 amino acids. CDR1 is DFQATT, CDR2 SNEGSKA, per germline (reference sequence). CDR3 region: CSGAGDYEQYF.

This chain connects TRBV12-3 or TRBV12-4 to TRBJ1-3. The length of the CDR3 is 14 residues. CDR3 in amino acids: CASSPRWSGNTIYF.

The chain couples TRBV28 to TRBJ2-7. CDR1 and CDR2 from the germline V gene are MDHEN and SYDVKM. The length of the CDR3 is 12 residues. CDR3 residues: CASSLSGLEQYF.

The chain uses TRBV20-1 and TRBJ2-5; TCRdb's D call, TRBD1, is unchecked because there is no DNA. The CDR3 is 14 residues long. The V gene's germline CDR1 is DFQATT and CDR2 SNEGSKA (reference sequence). CDR3 region: CSALRGASKETQYF.

The rearrangement joins TRBV7-2 to TRBJ2-2. This CDR3 has 14 amino acids. Per the germline V gene, CDR1 is SGHTA and CDR2 is FQGNSA. This CDR3 reads CASIRYANTGELFF.